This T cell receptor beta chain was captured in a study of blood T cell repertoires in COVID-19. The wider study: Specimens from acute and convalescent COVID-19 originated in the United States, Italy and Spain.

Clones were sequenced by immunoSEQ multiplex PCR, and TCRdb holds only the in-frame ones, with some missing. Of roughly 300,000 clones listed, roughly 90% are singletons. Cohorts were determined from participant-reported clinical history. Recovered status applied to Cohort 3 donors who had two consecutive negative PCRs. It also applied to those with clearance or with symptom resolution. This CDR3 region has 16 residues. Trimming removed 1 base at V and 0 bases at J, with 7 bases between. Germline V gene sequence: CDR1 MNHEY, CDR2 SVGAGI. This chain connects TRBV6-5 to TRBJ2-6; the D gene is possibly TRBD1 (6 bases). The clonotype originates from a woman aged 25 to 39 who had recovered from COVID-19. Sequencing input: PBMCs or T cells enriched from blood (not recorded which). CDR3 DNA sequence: TGTGCCAGCAGTTACTTGACAGGCTCTGGGGCCAACGTCCTGACTTTC. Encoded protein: CASSYLTGSGANVLTF.